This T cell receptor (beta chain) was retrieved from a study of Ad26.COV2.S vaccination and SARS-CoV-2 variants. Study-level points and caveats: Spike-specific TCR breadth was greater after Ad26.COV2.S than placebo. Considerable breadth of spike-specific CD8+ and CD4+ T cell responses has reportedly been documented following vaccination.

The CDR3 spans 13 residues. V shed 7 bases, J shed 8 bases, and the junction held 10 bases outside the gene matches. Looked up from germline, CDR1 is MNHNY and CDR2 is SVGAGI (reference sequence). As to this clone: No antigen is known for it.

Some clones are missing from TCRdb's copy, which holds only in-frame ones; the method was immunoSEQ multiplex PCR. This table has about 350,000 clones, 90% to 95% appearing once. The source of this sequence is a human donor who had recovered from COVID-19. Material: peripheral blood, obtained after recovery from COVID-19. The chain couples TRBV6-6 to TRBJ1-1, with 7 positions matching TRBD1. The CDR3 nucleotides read TGTGCCAGCACTTTGGACAGGAGGGTAGAAGCTTTCTTT. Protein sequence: CASTLDRRVEAFF.